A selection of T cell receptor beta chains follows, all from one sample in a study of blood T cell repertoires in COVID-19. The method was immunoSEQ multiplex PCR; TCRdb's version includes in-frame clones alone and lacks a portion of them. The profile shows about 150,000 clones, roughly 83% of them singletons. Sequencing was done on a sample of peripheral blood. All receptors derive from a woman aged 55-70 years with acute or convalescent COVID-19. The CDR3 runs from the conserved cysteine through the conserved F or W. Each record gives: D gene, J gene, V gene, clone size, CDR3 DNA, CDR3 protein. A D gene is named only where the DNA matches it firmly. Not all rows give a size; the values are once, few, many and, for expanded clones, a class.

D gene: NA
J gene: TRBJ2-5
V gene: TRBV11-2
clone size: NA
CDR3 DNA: TGTGCCAGCAGCTTAGCGGGGTTCAAGACCCAGTACTTC
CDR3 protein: CASSLAGFKTQYF

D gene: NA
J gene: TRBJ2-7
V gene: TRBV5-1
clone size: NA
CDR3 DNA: TGCGCCAGCAGATCGATGCGACGGGGCTACGAGCAGTACTTC
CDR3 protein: CASRSMRRGYEQYF

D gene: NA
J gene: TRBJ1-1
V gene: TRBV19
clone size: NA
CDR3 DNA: TGTGCCAGTAGGGGGGTAGCGGCAGGAGCTTTCTTT
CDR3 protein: CASRGVAAGAFF

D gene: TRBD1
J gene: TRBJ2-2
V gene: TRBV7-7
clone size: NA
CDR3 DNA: TGTGCCAGCAGCCTCCTTGCCGGACAGGGGGAAGGAGCCGGGGAGCTGTTTTTT
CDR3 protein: CASSLLAGQGEGAGELFF

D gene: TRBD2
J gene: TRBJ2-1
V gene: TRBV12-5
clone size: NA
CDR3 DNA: TGTGCTAGTGGTTTAAGCGGGGGGTACTACAATGAGCAGTTCTTC
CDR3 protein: CASGLSGGYYNEQFF

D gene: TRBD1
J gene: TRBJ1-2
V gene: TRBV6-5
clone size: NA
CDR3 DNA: TGTGCCAGCAGACCCTTACGGACAGGGGACTATGGCTACACCTTC
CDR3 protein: CASRPLRTGDYGYTF

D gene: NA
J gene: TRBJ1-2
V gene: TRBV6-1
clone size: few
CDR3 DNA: TGTGCCAGCAGTGAAGCTAGGGAGGGGGTTAGGAACTATGGCTACACCTTC
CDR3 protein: CASSEAREGVRNYGYTF

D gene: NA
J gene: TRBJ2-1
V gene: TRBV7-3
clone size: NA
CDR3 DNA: TGTGCCAGCAGCTTAAGCGACAATGAGCAGTTCTTC
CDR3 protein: CASSLSDNEQFF

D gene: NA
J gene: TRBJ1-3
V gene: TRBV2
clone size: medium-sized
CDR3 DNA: TGTGCCAGCAGGATAGACTACTCTGGAAACACCATATATTTT
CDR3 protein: CASRIDYSGNTIYF

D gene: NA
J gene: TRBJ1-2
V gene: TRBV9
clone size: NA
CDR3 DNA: TGTGCCAGCAGCGCCCAGGGGTGGCAGCAATATGGCTACACCTTC
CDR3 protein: CASSAQGWQQYGYTF

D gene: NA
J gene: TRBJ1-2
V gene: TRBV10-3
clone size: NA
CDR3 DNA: TGTGCCATCATGAAACAGGCCAACTATGGCTACACCTTC
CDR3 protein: CAIMKQANYGYTF

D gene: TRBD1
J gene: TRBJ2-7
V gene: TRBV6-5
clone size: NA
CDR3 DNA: TGTGCCAGCAGTTCGAGGGACAGGGGGCCCGGCGAGCAGTACTTC
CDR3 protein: CASSSRDRGPGEQYF

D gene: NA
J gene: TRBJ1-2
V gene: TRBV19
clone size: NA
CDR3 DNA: TGTGCCAGTAGTATAGGGGTGGCAGGGCAAAACTATGGCTACACCTTC
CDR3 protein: CASSIGVAGQNYGYTF

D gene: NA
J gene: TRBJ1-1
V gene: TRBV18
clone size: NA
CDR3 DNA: TGTGCCAGCTCAACCCGACAGATGGACACTGAAGCTTTCTTT
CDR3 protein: CASSTRQMDTEAFF

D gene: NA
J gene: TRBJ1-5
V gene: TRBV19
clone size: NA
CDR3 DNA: TGTGCCAGTAGCCTTAGGGGAAGGAGCAATCAGCCCCAGCATTTT
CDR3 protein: CASSLRGRSNQPQHF

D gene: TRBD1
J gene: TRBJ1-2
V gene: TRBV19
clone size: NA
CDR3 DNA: TGTGCCAGTAGCAACAGGGGGATCGATGGCTACACCTTC
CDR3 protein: CASSNRGIDGYTF

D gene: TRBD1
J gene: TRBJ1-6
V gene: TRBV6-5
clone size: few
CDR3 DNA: TGTGCCACCCAGGGACAGGGTAGTTCACCCCTCCACTTT
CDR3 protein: CATQGQGSSPLHF

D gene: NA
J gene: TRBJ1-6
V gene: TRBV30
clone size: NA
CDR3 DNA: TGTGCCTGGAGTGTACGAGGGAGCTCCTATAATTCACCCCTCCACTTT
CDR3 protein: CAWSVRGSSYNSPLHF

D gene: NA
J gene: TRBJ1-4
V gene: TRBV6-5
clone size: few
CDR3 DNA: TGTGCCAGCAGCCGAAGGGGGGGGATAAATGAAAAACTGTTTTTT
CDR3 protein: CASSRRGGINEKLFF

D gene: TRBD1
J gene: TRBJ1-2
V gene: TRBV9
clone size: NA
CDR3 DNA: TGTGCCAGCAGCGTCGGGACAGGGGACGGCTACACCTTC
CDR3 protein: CASSVGTGDGYTF

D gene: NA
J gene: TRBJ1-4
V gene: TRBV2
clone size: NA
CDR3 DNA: TGTGCCAGCAGTGTGTGGGGGGATAATGAAAAACTGTTTTTT
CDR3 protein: CASSVWGDNEKLFF

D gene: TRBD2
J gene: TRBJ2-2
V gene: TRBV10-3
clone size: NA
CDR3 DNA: TGTGCCATCAGTGAGGCTAGCGGGGGGCGCGGGGAGCTGTTTTTT
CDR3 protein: CAISEASGGRGELFF

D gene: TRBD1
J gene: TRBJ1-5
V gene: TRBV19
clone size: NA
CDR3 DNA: TGTGCCAGTAGTGCCCAGGGGGATAGCAATCAGCCCCAGCATTTT
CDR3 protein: CASSAQGDSNQPQHF

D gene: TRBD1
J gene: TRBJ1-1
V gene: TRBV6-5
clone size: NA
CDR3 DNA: TGTGCCAGCAGTTACTGGGTGGGACAGACCACTGAAGCTTTCTTT
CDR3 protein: CASSYWVGQTTEAFF

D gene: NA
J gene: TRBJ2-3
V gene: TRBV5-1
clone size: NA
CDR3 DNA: TGCGCCAGCAGCTTGGCCCTAGCTGCAGATACGCAGTATTTT
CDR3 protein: CASSLALAADTQYF

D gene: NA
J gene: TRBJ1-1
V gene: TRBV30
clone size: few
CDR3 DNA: TGTGCCGCCCAAAGGGGCAGGACTGAAGCTTTCTTT
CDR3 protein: CAAQRGRTEAFF

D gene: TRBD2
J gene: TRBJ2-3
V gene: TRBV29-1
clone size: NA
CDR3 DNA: TGCAGCGTTGTGGCCCGGGGGGGCTCTCCCACAGATACGCAGTATTTT
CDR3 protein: CSVVARGGSPTDTQYF

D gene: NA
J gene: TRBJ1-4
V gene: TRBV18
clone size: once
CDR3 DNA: TGTGCCAGCTCACCAGGAGGGAGCGGGGCTAATGAAAAACTGTTTTTT
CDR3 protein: CASSPGGSGANEKLFF

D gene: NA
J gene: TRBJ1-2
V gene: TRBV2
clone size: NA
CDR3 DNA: TGTGCCAGCAGTGAGAGGCCTGGCTATGGCTACACCTTC
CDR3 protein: CASSERPGYGYTF

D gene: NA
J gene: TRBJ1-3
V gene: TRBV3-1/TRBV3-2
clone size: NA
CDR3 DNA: TGTGCCAGCAGCCGAAATACTCTTAGGGGGACTGGAAACACCATATATTTT
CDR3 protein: CASSRNTLRGTGNTIYF

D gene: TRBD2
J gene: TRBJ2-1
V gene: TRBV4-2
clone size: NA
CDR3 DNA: TGTGCCAGCAGCCAAAGGCCGGGACTAGCGGCTTACAATGAGCAGTTCTTC
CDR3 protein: CASSQRPGLAAYNEQFF

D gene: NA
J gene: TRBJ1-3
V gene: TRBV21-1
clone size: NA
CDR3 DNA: TGTGCCAGCAGTTTAGACAGGTTCTCTGGAAACACCATATATTTT
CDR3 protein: CASSLDRFSGNTIYF

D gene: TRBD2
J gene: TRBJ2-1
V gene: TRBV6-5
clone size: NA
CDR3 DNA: TGTGCCAGCAGTTATAGCCTAGCGGGGATGTATGAGCAGTTCTTC
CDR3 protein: CASSYSLAGMYEQFF

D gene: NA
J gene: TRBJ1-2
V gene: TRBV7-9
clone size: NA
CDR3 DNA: TGTGCCAGCAGCTTTATACCGGGGGGCTACACCTTC
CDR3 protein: CASSFIPGGYTF

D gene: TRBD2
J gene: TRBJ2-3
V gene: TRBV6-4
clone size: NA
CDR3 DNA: TGTGCCAGCGGGACTAGCGATGCGGCAGATACGCAGTATTTT
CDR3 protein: CASGTSDAADTQYF

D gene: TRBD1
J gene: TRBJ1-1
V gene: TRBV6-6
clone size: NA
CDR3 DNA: TGTGCCAGCAGTCGATTGACAGGGGGCGCATCCACTGAAGCTTTCTTT
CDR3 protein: CASSRLTGGASTEAFF

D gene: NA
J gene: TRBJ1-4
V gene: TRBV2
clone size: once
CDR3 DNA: TGTGCCAGCGGGGGGGAGGGGAACGCTAATGAAAAACTGTTTTTT
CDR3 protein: CASGGEGNANEKLFF

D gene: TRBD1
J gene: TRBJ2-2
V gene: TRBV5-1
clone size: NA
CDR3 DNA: TGCGCCAGCAGCCCGGGAACAGGGGGAGTTACCGGGGAGCTGTTTTTT
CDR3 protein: CASSPGTGGVTGELFF

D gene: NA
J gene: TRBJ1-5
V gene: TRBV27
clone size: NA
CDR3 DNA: TGTGCCAGCAGTTCGTACAATCAGCCCCAGCATTTT
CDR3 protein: CASSSYNQPQHF

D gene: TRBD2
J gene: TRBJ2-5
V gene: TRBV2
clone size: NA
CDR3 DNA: TGTGCCAGCAGTGTTATGCGGGGGGCTCGGGAGACCCAGTACTTC
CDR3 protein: CASSVMRGARETQYF

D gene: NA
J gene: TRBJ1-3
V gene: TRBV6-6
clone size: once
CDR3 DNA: TGTGCCAGCAGTTTTCTTGGAAACACCATATATTTT
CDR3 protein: CASSFLGNTIYF

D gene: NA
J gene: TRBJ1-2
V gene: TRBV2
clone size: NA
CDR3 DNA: TGTGCCAGCAAAAGGGTGGACAGAAACTATGGCTACACCTTC
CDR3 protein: CASKRVDRNYGYTF

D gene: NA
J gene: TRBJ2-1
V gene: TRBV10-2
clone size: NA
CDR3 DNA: TGCGCTGTAGCCTACAATGAGCAGTTCTTC
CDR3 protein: CAVAYNEQFF

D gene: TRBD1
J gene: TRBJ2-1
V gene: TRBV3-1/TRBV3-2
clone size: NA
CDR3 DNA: TGTGCCAGCAGCACCCACAGGGGGTACTCCTACAATGAGCAGTTCTTC
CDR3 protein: CASSTHRGYSYNEQFF

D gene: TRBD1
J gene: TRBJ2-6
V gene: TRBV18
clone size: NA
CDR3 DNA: TGTGCCAGCTCACTTCGACAGGGGGTCTCCTCTGGGGCCAACGTCCTGACTTTC
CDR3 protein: CASSLRQGVSSGANVLTF